This T cell receptor beta chain was sequenced for a study of blood T cell repertoires in COVID-19. As processed by the authors: Counts of nucleated cells, estimated from reference gene primer amplification, were obtained. Sequencing used immunoSEQ multiplex PCR; TCRdb keeps in-frame clones, though not all of them. The DNA was the basis for D and trimming; V, J and clone size are from that table. The repertoire holds 200,000 or so clones, with 65% to 90% as singletons. This TCR derives from a human donor in a cohort sampled during active COVID-19. The sequenced sample consisted of peripheral blood.

Here the CDR3 reads CASRLRQGTNEKLFF. DNA of the CDR3: TGTGCCAGCAGATTAAGACAGGGAACTAATGAAAAACTGTTTTTT. The chain employs TRBV28 and TRBJ1-4; 7 nucleotides align to TRBD1. The J segment lost 1 base and the V segment lost 6 bases, leaving 5 bases of the junction unmatched. From germline, CDR1 is MDHEN and CDR2 SYDVKM. The CDR3 spans 15 residues.